Following are 2 T cell receptor beta chains from one sample sequenced in a study of OX40 agonist ivuxolimab in advanced cancers. The table came from immunoSEQ multiplex PCR; TCRdb's copy has only in-frame clones and leaves some out. The sample holds under 80,000 clones, approximately 78% seen once. The sample was CD4+ or CD8+ T cells sorted from blood, taken in a trial of the OX40 agonist ivuxolimab. The receptors were sampled from an adult with an advanced solid tumor such as melanoma, head and neck, liver or kidney cancer.

V and J are TRBV2 and TRBJ1-4, with D tentatively TRBD1 (6 bases). Germline V lookup: CDR1 SNHLY, CDR2 FYNNEI. V shed 6 bases and J shed 8 bases, with 19 bases lying between them. The CDR3 extends over 15 amino acids. As DNA, the CDR3 is TGTGCCAGCAGAGCACGGGTGACAGGCGGGGAAAAACTGTTTTTT. Translation: CASRARVTGGEKLFF.

The chain couples TRBV4-2 to TRBJ2-7; TRBD1 might be the D (6 bases). Germline V CDR1 and CDR2: LGHNA, YNFKEQ. Trimming took off 3 bases at V and 3 bases at J, with 12 bases between the two ends. The CDR3 loop spans 14 amino acids. The CDR3 region is CASSQKRTVYEQYF. The CDR3 DNA reads as TGTGCCAGCAGCCAGAAACGGACAGTCTACGAGCAGTACTTC.